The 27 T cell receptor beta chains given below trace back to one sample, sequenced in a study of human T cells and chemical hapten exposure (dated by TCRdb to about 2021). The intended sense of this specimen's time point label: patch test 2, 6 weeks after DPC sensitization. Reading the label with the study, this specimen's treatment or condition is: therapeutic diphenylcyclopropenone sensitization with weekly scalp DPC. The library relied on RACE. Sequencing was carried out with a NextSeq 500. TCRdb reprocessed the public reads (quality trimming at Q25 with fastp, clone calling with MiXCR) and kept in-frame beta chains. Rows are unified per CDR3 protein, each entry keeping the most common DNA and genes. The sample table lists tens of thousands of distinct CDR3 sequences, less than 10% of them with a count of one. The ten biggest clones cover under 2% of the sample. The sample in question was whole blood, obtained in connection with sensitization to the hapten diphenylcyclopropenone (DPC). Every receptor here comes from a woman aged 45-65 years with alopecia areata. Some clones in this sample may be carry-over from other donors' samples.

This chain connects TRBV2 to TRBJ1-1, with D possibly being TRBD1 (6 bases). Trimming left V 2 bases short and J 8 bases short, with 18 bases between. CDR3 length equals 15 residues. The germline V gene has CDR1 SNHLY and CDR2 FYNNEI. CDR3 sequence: CASSESAGRGREAFF. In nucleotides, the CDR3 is TGTGCCAGCAGTGAATCCGCCGGTAGGGGGAGAGAAGCTTTCTTT.

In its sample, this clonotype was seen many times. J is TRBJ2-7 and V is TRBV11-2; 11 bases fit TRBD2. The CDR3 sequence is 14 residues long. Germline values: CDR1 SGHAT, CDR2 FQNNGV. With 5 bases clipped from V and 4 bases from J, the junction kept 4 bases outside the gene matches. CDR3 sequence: CASSRLAGGYEQYF. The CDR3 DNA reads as TGTGCCAGCAGCCGCCTAGCGGGGGGATACGAGCAGTACTTC. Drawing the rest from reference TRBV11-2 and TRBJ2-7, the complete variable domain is EAGVAQSPRYKIIEKRQSVAFWCNPISGHATLYWYQQILGQGPKLLIQFQNNGVVDDSQLPKDRFSAERLKGVDSTLKIQPAKLEDSAVYLCASSRLAGGYEQYFGPGTRLTVT.

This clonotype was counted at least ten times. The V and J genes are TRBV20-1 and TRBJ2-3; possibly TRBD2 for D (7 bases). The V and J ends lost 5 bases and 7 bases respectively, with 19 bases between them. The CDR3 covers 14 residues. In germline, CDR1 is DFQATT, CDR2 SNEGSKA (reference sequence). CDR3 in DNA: TGCAGTGCTCCCATGCCGGGGGGCAAATATACGCAGTATTTT. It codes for CSAPMPGGKYTQYF.

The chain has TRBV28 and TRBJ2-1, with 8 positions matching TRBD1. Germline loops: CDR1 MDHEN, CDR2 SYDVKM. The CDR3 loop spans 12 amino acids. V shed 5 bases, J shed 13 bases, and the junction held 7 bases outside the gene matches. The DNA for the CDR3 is TGTGCCAGCAGTACAGGGGGTCCTGGTCAGTTCTTC. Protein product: CASSTGGPGQFF.

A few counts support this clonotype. CDR3 nucleotides: TGCGCCAGCAGCGCACTAGCGGGGGGCACAGATACGCAGTATTTT. Translating gives CASSALAGGTDTQYF. J is TRBJ2-3 and V is TRBV10-2; 11 bases align to TRBD2. Germline V gene sequence: CDR1 WSHSY, CDR2 SAAADI. After removal of 6 bases from V and 1 base from J, the junction contained 3 bases not matched to a gene. The CDR3 sequence is 15 residues long.

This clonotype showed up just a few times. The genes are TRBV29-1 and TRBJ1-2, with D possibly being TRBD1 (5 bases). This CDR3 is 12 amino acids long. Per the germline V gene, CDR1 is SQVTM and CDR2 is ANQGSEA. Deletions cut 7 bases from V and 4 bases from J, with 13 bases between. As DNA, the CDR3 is TGCAGCGCCGAGACAGTGAGCTATGGCTACACCTTC. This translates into CSAETVSYGYTF.

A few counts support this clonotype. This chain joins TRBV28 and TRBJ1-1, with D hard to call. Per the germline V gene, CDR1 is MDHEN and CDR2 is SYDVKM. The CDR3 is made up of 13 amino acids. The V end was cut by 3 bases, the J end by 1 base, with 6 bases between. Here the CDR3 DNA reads TGTGCCAGCAGTTTTATGGAGAACACTGAAGCTTTCTTT. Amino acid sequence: CASSFMENTEAFF.

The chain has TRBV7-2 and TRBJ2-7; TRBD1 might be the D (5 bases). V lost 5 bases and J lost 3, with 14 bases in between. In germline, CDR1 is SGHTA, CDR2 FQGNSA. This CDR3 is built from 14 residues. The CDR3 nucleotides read TGTGCCAGCAGCCGAGACAGCTCCTACTACGAGCAGTACTTC. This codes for CASSRDSSYYEQYF.

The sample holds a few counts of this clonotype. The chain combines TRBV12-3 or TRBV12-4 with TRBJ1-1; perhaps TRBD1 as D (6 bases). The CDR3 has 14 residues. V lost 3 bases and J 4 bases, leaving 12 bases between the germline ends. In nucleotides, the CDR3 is TGTGCCAGCAGTTTGGGGGGGCGAAGCACTGAAGCTTTCTTT. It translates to CASSLGGRSTEAFF.

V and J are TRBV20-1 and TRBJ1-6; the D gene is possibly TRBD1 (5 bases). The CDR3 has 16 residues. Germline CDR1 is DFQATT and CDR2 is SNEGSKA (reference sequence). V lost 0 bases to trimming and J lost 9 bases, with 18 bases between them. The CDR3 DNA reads TGCAGTGCTAGAGATGCTCGAGTGCAGGGAGGTTCACCCCTCCACTTT. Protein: CSARDARVQGGSPLHF.

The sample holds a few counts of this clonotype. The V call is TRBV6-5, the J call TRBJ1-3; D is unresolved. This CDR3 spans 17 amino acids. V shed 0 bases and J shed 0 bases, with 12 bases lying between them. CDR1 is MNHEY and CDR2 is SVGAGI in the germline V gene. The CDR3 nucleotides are TGTGCCAGCAGTTACTCGAAAAGAGGGAACTCTGGAAACACCATATATTTT. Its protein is CASSYSKRGNSGNTIYF.

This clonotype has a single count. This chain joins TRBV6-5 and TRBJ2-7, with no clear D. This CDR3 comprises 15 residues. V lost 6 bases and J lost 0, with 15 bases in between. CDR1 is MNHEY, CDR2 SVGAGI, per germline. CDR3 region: CASRNLVSPSYEQYF. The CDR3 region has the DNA TGTGCCAGCAGAAACTTAGTCTCACCCTCCTACGAGCAGTACTTC.

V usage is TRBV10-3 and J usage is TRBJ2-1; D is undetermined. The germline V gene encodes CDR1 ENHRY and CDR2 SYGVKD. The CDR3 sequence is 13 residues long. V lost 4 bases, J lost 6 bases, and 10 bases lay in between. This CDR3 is CAISVPTRNEQFF. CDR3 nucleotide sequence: TGTGCCATCAGTGTTCCCACCCGCAATGAGCAGTTCTTC.

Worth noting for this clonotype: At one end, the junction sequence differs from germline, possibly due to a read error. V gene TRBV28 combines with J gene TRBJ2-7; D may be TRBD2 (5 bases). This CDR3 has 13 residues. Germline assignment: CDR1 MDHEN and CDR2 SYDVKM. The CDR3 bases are TGTGCCAGCAGCGGGGAGAATACCTACGAGCAATACTTC. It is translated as CASSGENTYEQYF.

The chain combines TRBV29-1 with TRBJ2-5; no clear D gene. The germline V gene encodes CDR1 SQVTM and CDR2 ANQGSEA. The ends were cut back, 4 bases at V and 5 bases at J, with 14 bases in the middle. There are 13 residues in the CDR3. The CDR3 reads CSVGAKLGETQYF. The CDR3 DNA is TGCAGCGTTGGAGCCAAGCTAGGGGAGACCCAGTACTTC.

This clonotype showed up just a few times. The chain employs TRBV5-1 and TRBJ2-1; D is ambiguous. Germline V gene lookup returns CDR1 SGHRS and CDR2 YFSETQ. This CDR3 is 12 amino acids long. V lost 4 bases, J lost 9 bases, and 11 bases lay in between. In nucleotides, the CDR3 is TGCGCCAGCAGCACAACAACGGTTGAGCAGTTCTTC. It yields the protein CASSTTTVEQFF.

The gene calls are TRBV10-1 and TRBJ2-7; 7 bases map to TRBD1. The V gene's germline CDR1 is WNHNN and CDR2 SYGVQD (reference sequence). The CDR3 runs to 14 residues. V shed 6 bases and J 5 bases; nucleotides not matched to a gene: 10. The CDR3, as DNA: TGCGCCAGCAGCGATGGGGACGACAGGGACGAGCAGTACTTC. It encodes CASSDGDDRDEQYF.

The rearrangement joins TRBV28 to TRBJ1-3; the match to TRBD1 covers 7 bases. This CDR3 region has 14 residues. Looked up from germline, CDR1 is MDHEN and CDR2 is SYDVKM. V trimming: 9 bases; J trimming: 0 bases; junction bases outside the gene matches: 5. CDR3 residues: CASRYRGSGNTIYF. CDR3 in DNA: TGTGCCAGTAGGTACAGGGGCTCTGGAAACACCATATATTTT.

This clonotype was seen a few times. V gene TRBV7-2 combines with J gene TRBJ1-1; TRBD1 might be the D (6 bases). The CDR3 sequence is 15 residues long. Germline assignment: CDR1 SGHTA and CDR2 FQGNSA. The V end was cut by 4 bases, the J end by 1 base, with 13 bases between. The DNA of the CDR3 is TGTGCCAGCAGCTCGACAGGAGCCAAGAACACTGAAGCTTTCTTT. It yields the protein CASSSTGAKNTEAFF.

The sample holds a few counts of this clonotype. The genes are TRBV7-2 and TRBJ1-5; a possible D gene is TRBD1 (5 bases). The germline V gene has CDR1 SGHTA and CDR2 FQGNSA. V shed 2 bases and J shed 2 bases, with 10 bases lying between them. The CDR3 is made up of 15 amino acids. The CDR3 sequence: CASSLLRDGNQPQHF. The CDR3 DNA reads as TGTGCCAGCAGCTTACTCAGGGATGGCAATCAGCCCCAGCATTTT.

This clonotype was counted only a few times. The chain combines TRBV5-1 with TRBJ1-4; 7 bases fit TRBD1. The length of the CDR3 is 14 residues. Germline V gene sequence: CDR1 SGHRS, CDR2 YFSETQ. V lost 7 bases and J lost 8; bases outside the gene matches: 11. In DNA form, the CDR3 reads TGCGCCAGCGCACAAGGAGGGGGCAGGGAAAAACTGTTTTTT. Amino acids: CASAQGGGREKLFF.

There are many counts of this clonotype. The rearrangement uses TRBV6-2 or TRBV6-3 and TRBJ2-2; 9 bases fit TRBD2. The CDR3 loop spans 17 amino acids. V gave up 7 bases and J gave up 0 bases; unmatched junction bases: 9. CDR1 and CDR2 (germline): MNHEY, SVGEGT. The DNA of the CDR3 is TGTGCCAGCACCCTCCTAGCGGGGCGAGCGAACACCGGGGAGCTGTTTTTT. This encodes CASTLLAGRANTGELFF.

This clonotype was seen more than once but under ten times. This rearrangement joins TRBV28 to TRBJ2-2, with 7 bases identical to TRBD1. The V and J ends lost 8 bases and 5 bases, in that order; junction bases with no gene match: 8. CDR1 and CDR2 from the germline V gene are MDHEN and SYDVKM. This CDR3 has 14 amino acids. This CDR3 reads CASLPMTGTGELFF. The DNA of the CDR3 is TGTGCCAGCCTACCAATGACAGGGACCGGGGAGCTGTTTTTT.

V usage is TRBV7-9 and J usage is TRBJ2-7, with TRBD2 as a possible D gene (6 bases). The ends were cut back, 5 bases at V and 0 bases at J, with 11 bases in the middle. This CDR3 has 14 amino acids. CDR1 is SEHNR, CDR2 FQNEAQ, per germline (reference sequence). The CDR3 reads CASSQYGSSYEQYF. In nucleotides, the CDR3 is TGTGCCAGCAGCCAGTACGGGAGCTCCTACGAGCAGTACTTC.

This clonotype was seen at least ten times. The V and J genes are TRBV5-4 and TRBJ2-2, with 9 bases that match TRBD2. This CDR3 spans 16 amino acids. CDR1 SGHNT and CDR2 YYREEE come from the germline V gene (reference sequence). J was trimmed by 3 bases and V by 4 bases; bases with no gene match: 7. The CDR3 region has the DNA TGTGCCAGCAGCGCGCTAGCGGGGAGCCACACCGGGGAGCTGTTTTTT. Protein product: CASSALAGSHTGELFF.

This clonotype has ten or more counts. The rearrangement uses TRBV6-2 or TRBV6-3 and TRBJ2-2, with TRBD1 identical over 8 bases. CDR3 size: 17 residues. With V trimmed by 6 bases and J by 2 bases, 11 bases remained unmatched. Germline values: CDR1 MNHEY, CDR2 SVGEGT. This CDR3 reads CASRFPTGVVNTGELFF. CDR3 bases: TGTGCCAGCAGATTCCCGACAGGGGTGGTCAACACCGGGGAGCTGTTTTTT.

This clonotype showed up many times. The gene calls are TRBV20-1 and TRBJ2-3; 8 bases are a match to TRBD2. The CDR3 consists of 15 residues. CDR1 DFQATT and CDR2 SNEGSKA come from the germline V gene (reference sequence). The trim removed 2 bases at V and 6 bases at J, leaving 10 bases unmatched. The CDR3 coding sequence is TGCAGTGCTAGAACGGGGGGTAGCGGGATGGATACGCAGTATTTT. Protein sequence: CSARTGGSGMDTQYF.